This T cell receptor (beta chain) was obtained from a study of cytomegalovirus exposure and HLA in healthy donors. The count of this clone is one. The antigen remains undetermined. PCR involved 60 Vbeta and 13 Jbeta primers. Sequencing was performed with immunoSEQ multiplex PCR; in TCRdb, only in-frame clones are kept and a portion is missing. The repertoire holds fewer than 200,000 clones, with 65% to 85% as singletons. Trimming removed 6 bases from V and 1 base from J, with 13 bases in between. The CDR3 spans 14 residues. Per germline, CDR1 MNHEY and CDR2 SVGAGI. Study outcomes and limitations: A list of 150 to 200 TCR beta chains associated with cytomegalovirus was given. Indistinguishability led to the exclusion of some V segments, TRBV6-2 and TRBV6-3 included. Rare sequences made up most TCRs, while some public TCRs were found in many donors.

The sample was PBMCs. The origin of this receptor is a woman under 30 in good health and CMV-seronegative. The chain couples TRBV6-5 to TRBJ2-7; tentative D call: TRBD2 (7 bases). Here the CDR3 reads CASRQGGGSYEQYF. CDR3 nucleotide sequence: TGTGCCAGCAGACAAGGGGGGGGGTCCTACGAGCAGTACTTC.